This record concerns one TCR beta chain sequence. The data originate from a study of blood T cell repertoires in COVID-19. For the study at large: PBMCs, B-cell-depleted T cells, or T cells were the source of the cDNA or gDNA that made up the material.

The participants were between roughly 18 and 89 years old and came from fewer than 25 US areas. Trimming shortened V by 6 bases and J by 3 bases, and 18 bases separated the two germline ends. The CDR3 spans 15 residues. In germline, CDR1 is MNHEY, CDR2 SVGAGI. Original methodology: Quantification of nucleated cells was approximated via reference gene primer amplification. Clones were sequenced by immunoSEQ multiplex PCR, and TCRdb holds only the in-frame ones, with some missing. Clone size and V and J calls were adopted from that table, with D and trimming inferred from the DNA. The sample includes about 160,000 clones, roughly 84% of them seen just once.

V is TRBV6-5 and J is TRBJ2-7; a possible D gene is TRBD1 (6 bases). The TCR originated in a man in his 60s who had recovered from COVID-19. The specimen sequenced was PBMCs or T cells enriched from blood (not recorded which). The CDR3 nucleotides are TGTGCCAGCAGCACGAGACCCGGACAGAACTACGAGCAGTACTTC. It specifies CASSTRPGQNYEQYF.